One sample yielded the 31 T cell receptor beta chains listed below, sequenced in a study of tumor-infiltrating lymphocytes in primary liver carcinoma. The authors made TCR beta cDNA from roughly 480 ng total RNA with a constant-region primer. Three-round nested multiplex PCR performed with slightly modified ARM-PCR produced the TCR beta libraries. A C-beta reverse primer and TRBV1-TRBV30 forward primers served in each of the first two PCR rounds, at ten to eleven cycles apiece. TCRdb re-derived calls from the multiplex PCR reads in MiXCR, one entry per CDR3 protein. This sample has a few hundred thousand distinct CDR3 sequences, with about 50% found just once. The study extracted blood RNA from unsorted whole blood and also extracted germline DNA. The specimen sequenced was peripheral blood. The receptor set was obtained from a woman in her 30s with primary liver carcinoma and hepatitis B virus infection.

There are a few counts of this clonotype. The chain recombines TRBV6-1 with TRBJ2-3, with 7 bases matching TRBD2. Germline loops: CDR1 MNHNS, CDR2 SASEGT. Germline trimming cut 8 bases from V and 1 base from J; bases unmatched to any gene: 18. CDR3 length: 18 amino acids. CDR3 sequence (DNA): TGTGCCAGCCGAACGGCGGGAGTGGGAGGTATGGGCACAGATACGCAGTATTTT. Protein: CASRTAGVGGMGTDTQYF.

In its sample, this clonotype was seen a few times. V and J are TRBV6-2 or TRBV6-3 and TRBJ2-5, with D possibly TRBD1 on 5 matching bases. CDR1 MNHEY and CDR2 SVGEGT come from the germline V gene. The CDR3 has 16 amino acids. V was pared by 9 bases and J by 1 base, with 21 bases between. CDR3 loop: CASREDSGALQETQYF. The CDR3 DNA sequence: TGTGCCAGTAGGGAAGACAGTGGCGCCCTCCAAGAGACCCAGTACTTC.

This clonotype was recorded only once. The V call is TRBV28, the J call TRBJ2-7, with 10 bases lining up with TRBD2. The junction had 11 bases not matched to a gene; V was cut back by 6 bases and J by 6 bases. Germline V gene lookup returns CDR1 MDHEN and CDR2 SYDVKM. The CDR3 totals 15 residues. CDR3 bases: TGTGCCAGCAGCCCTCCTCTAGCGGGAGTGACCGAGCAGTACTTC. Protein product: CASSPPLAGVTEQYF.

This clonotype was observed a few times. The V call is TRBV5-8, the J call TRBJ2-1; 10 bases fit TRBD2. V was pared by 5 bases and J by 8 bases, with 7 bases of the junction left unmatched. The germline V gene has CDR1 SGHTS and CDR2 YDEGEE. The CDR3 is 14 amino acids. CDR3 sequence reads: CASRPGTSAYEQFF. CDR3 bases: TGTGCCAGCAGACCCGGGACTAGCGCTTATGAGCAGTTCTTC.

This clonotype showed up many times. The gene calls are TRBV11-2 and TRBJ1-1, with unresolved D. The V end lost 5 bases, the J end lost 6 bases, and 13 bases lay between the germline ends. The CDR3 totals 13 residues. Germline V gene lookup returns CDR1 SGHAT and CDR2 FQNNGV. The DNA for the CDR3 is TGTGCCAGCAGCCCCCTCGGGTGGCCTGAAGCTTTCTTT. Its protein product is CASSPLGWPEAFF.

This clonotype showed up just a few times. This could be a read error, since a much larger clone is one nucleotide away. The J gene is TRBJ2-1, the V gene TRBV11-1; 9 positions match TRBD2. The CDR3 loop spans 18 amino acids. CDR1 is SGHAT and CDR2 is FQDESV in the germline V gene (reference sequence). After removal of 3 bases from V and 9 bases from J, the junction contained 18 bases not matched to a gene. The CDR3 is CASSLREGVWDESGEQFF. CDR3 DNA sequence: TGTGCCAGCAGCTTGCGGGAGGGTGTTTGGGACGAGTCGGGTGAGCAGTTCTTC.

This clonotype was seen repeatedly, ten times or more. This sequence joins TRBV4-1 and TRBJ1-2, with TRBD1 identical over 7 bases. The CDR3 has 16 residues. The junction had 5 bases not matched to a gene; V was cut back by 1 base and J by 0 bases. Germline V gene data show CDR1 as MGHRA and CDR2 as YSYEKL. CDR3 region: CASSQGGQPTNYGYTF. The CDR3 DNA is TGCGCCAGCAGCCAAGGGGGACAGCCGACTAACTATGGCTACACCTTC.

Concerning this clonotype itself: Germline and junction disagree at one end, which may indicate a read error. The chain joins TRBV11-2 to TRBJ2-1; D might be TRBD1 or TRBD2, each matching 5 bases. In germline, CDR1 is SGHAT, CDR2 FQNNGV. This CDR3 region has 14 residues. This chain's CDR3 is CASSLGDNGYGQLF. CDR3 nucleotide sequence: TGTGCCAGCAGCTTGGGGGATAACGGGTATGGGCAGCTCTTC.

This clonotype was observed at least ten times. The V call is TRBV6-2 or TRBV6-3, the J call TRBJ2-7; either TRBD1 or TRBD2 may fit D (5 bases each). The CDR3 contains 13 residues. Between the trimmed V and J ends, which lost 0 bases and 6 bases, there was a span of 9 bases. Per germline, CDR1 MNHEY and CDR2 SVGEGT. The CDR3 protein is CASSYSRGTEQYF. The CDR3 DNA reads as TGTGCCAGCAGTTACTCCCGGGGCACCGAGCAGTACTTC.

The chain recombines TRBV20-1 with TRBJ2-3, with D maybe TRBD2 (6 bases). Deletions cut 0 bases from V and 0 bases from J, with 10 bases between. Germline V gene lookup returns CDR1 DFQATT and CDR2 SNEGSKA (reference sequence). The CDR3 loop spans 15 amino acids. The CDR3 loop is CSARDPGLSTDTQYF. The CDR3 region has the DNA TGCAGTGCTAGAGATCCGGGACTGAGCACAGATACGCAGTATTTT.

As regards this clonotype: The junction and the germline gene differ at one end; a read error may be behind it. The CDR3 DNA sequence: TGTGCCAGCAGCTCAGAATACGACAGGGCAAATCGGCCCCAGCATTTT. This codes for CASSSEYDRANRPQHF. V and J are TRBV11-1 and TRBJ1-5; 7 bases fit TRBD1. Germline CDR1 reads SGHAT; CDR2 reads FQDESV (reference sequence). There are 16 residues in the CDR3.

This clonotype was recorded a few times. This chain links TRBV29-1 with TRBJ2-5, with TRBD1 matching over 7 bases. CDR1 is SQVTM and CDR2 is ANQGSEA in the germline V gene. Trimming at V came to 4 bases and at J to 4 bases, leaving 15 bases not matched to a gene. The CDR3 is made up of 16 amino acids. CDR3: CSVGLVTGIGGETQYF. The CDR3 nucleotides are TGCAGCGTTGGGTTGGTGACAGGGATTGGCGGAGAGACCCAGTACTTC.

As concerns this clonotype: A much more abundant neighbour one base away suggests this may be a read error. The chain combines TRBV12-3 or TRBV12-4 with TRBJ2-1; D tentatively fits TRBD1 or TRBD2 (6 bases each). This CDR3 is 15 amino acids long. In DNA form, the CDR3 reads TGTGCCAGCAGGGTAGTCGGGGGCTCCTACAATGGGCAGTTCTTC. Its protein product is CASRVVGGSYNGQFF.

As concerns this clonotype: One base away lies a much larger clone, so this may be a sequencing read error. The chain has TRBV29-1 and TRBJ2-3; 7 nucleotides align to TRBD1. The CDR3 is 13 amino acids. Germline-derived CDR1 and CDR2 are SQVTM and ANQGSEA. CDR3 in amino acids: CGVVGTEDDTQYF. CDR3 bases: TGCGGCGTTGTAGGGACAGAGGATGATACGCAGTATTTT.

This clonotype has only a few counts. This chain connects TRBV6-5 to TRBJ2-1, with 10 positions matching TRBD1. The CDR3 totals 16 residues. Germline V gene lookup returns CDR1 MNHEY and CDR2 SVGAGI. The junction had 11 bases not matched to a gene; V was cut back by 6 bases and J by 6 bases. The CDR3 sequence is CASSRPGQGNFNEQFF. CDR3 in DNA: TGTGCCAGCAGCCGGCCGGGACAGGGGAATTTCAATGAGCAGTTCTTC.

In the case of this clonotype: Possible read error: a much larger clone is one base away. The gene calls are TRBV6-5 and TRBJ2-1; D is uncertain. Deletions cut 4 bases from V and 6 bases from J, with 19 bases between. The length of the CDR3 is 16 residues. Per the germline V gene, CDR1 is MNHEY and CDR2 is SVGAGI. CDR3 sequence: CASSSSLIPSVNEQFF. Written as DNA, the CDR3 is TGTGCCAGCAGTTCCTCGCTTATTCCGAGCGTCAATGAGCAGTTCTTC.

This clonotype was recorded at least ten times. CDR3 protein: CASSLAGQDEQYF. The CDR3 bases are TGTGCCAGCAGCTTAGCAGGTCAGGACGAGCAGTACTTC. The chain couples TRBV11-2 to TRBJ2-7; D not resolved. The CDR3 loop spans 13 amino acids. Trimming took 1 base from V and 5 from J, leaving 9 bases between them. Germline V gene sequence: CDR1 SGHAT, CDR2 FQNNGV.

In the case of this clonotype: The junction and the germline gene differ at one end; a read error may be behind it. V gene TRBV4-2 combines with J gene TRBJ1-1; TRBD1 matches 9 bases. The CDR3 runs to 15 residues. Germline values: CDR1 LGHNA, CDR2 YNFKEQ. CDR3 protein: CASSQVDRGSAEVFF. The CDR3 DNA reads as TGTGCCAGTAGCCAAGTAGACAGGGGGTCCGCTGAAGTTTTCTTT.

On this clonotype itself: A much larger clonotype is one base distant, so this may be a read error. The chain joins TRBV12-3 or TRBV12-4 to TRBJ2-6; D possibly uses TRBD1 or TRBD2 (5 bases each). The CDR3 runs 17 residues. The V and J ends lost 9 bases and 1 base respectively, with 19 bases between them. CDR3 region: CARSIGTLMSGANVLTF. CDR3 bases: TGTGCCAGGAGTATCGGGACGCTGATGTCTGGGGCCAACGTCCTGACTTTC.

The chain has TRBV6-1 and TRBJ2-7; TRBD1 might be the D (6 bases). The V gene's germline CDR1 is MNHNS and CDR2 SASEGT. V lost 0 bases and J lost 7, with 13 bases in between. The CDR3 sequence is 14 residues long. The CDR3 reads CASSEALRTAEQYF. Here the CDR3 DNA reads TGTGCCAGCAGTGAAGCGCTTCGGACAGCAGAGCAGTACTTC.

This clonotype occurred a few times. The CDR3 sequence is CASSQSLYITGQPQHF. Here the CDR3 DNA reads TGCGCCAGCAGCCAATCCCTGTACATTACTGGACAGCCCCAGCATTTT. The V and J genes are TRBV4-1 and TRBJ1-5, with unresolved D. Germline assignment: CDR1 MGHRA and CDR2 YSYEKL. This CDR3 has 16 amino acids. With 2 bases removed from V and 7 bases from J, the gap between germline ends came to 18 bases.

Many counts were recorded for this clonotype. The chain carries TRBV6-1 and TRBJ1-1; D uncertain. Germline CDR1 MNHNS, CDR2 SASEGT. The germline V and J ends were trimmed by 8 bases and 11 bases, with 9 bases remaining between them. CDR3 size: 9 residues. CDR3 DNA sequence: TGTGCCAGCCCCCCTGGGGCTTTCTTT. Translating gives CASPPGAFF.

As concerns this clonotype: The germline gene is not matched at one end of the junction; a read error may be the cause. The chain uses TRBV12-3 or TRBV12-4 and TRBJ1-1; D gene unclear. The CDR3 sequence is 14 residues long. The CDR3 here is CASSPRATNTGAFF. CDR3 sequence (DNA): TGTGCCAGCAGCCCAAGGGCCACGAACACTGGAGCTTTCTTT.

This clonotype was recorded many times. This sequence joins TRBV11-2 and TRBJ2-5; TRBD2 matches 10 bases. This CDR3 contains 16 residues. Germline values: CDR1 SGHAT, CDR2 FQNNGV. The junction had 8 bases not matched to a gene; V was cut back by 5 bases and J by 2 bases. CDR3 region: CASSPGLAALQETQYF. CDR3 in DNA: TGTGCCAGCAGCCCAGGACTAGCGGCCCTTCAAGAGACCCAGTACTTC. Looking up the rest from reference TRBV11-2 and TRBJ2-5 gives the full variable domain: EAGVAQSPRYKIIEKRQSVAFWCNPISGHATLYWYQQILGQGPKLLIQFQNNGVVDDSQLPKDRFSAERLKGVDSTLKIQPAKLEDSAVYLCASSPGLAALQETQYFGPGTRLLVL.

This clonotype came up many times. The chain is built from TRBV6-2 or TRBV6-3 and TRBJ2-3; the match to TRBD2 covers 13 bases. J gave up 3 bases and V 9 bases, and 3 bases lay outside the gene matches. The CDR3 length is 14 residues. Germline CDR1 reads MNHEY; CDR2 reads SVGEGT. The chain's CDR3 is CARLAGGPTDTQYF. CDR3 DNA sequence: TGTGCCAGACTAGCGGGAGGGCCGACAGATACGCAGTATTTT.

The chain joins TRBV7-9 to TRBJ2-5; the D is unclear. Trimming removed 2 bases from V and 4 bases from J, with 14 bases in between. The CDR3 is 15 residues long. Germline V CDR1 and CDR2: SEHNR, FQNEAQ (reference sequence). The CDR3 DNA reads as TGTGCCAGCAGCTTAAAGAAGAGAGGACGAGAGACCCAGTACTTC. Encoded protein: CASSLKKRGRETQYF.

A note on this clonotype: At one end, the junction sequence differs from germline, possibly due to a read error. CDR3 in DNA: TGCAATGCTAGAGATGGAGGGGCGGGAAACTACGAGCAATACTTC. It is translated as CNARDGGAGNYEQYF. This chain connects TRBV20-1 to TRBJ2-7; D might be TRBD2 (6 bases). The CDR3 is 15 residues long. Germline CDR1 reads DFQATT; CDR2 reads SNEGSKA (reference sequence).

This clonotype showed up just a few times. The chain combines TRBV6-6 with TRBJ1-5; D ambiguous. Germline V gene lookup returns CDR1 MNHNY and CDR2 SVGAGI (reference sequence). Between the trimmed V and J ends, which lost 2 bases and 4 bases, there was a span of 12 bases. This CDR3 comprises 15 residues. CDR3 sequence (DNA): TGTGCCAGCAGTTACGGCGGGATAAGGAATCAGCCCCAGCATTTT. Its translation: CASSYGGIRNQPQHF.

Remarks on this clonotype: Its ends do not fully match the called genes, so a read error is possible. CDR3 in DNA: TGTGCCAGCAGACTACACATTAACTATGGCTACAGCTTC. Its protein is CASRLHINYGYSF. The chain joins TRBV6-1 to TRBJ1-2; D is ambiguous. The CDR3 is made up of 13 amino acids. From germline, CDR1 is MNHNS and CDR2 SASEGT.

Turning to this clonotype: A read error is possible here, since a much larger clone lies one base away. J is TRBJ1-4 and V is TRBV12-3 or TRBV12-4, with no clear D. CDR3 length equals 13 residues. The CDR3 region is CASTVGYDEKLYF. The DNA of the CDR3 is TGTGCCAGCACTGTGGGGTATGACGAAAAACTGTATTTT.

This clonotype was picked up one time. The chain recombines TRBV2 with TRBJ1-2; the D is unclear. CDR1 is SNHLY and CDR2 is FYNNEI in the germline V gene. V was shortened by 5 bases and J by 2 bases, with 15 bases between the two germline ends. The CDR3 extends over 15 amino acids. CDR3 loop: CASSYRAPPNYGYTF. For the CDR3, the DNA is TGTGCCAGCAGTTACCGGGCCCCACCGAACTATGGCTACACCTTC.